The T cell receptor (beta chain) under discussion was sequenced for a study of T-cell memory formation after mild COVID-19. Study context: Most TCR clusters belonged to a single donor. Study-wide findings and caveats: CD4+ contracting clones lay mainly in CM and EM, CD8+ ones in EMRA.

The CDR3 extends over 13 amino acids. V lost 6 bases, J lost 9 bases, and 15 bases lay in between. Germline lookup yields CDR1 MGHRA and CDR2 YSYEKL. Via MiXCR, TCRdb re-called the 5' RACE reads, giving one row per CDR3 protein. The sample shows about 560,000 distinct CDR3 sequences, less than 25% of them seen only once. Comments on this clonotype: Its cognate antigen is unknown.

This chain joins TRBV4-1 and TRBJ1-5, with D perhaps TRBD1 (5 bases). Sequenced input: PBMCs or a T cell subset sorted from them (not recorded which). The source is an adult woman who had mild COVID-19 (a few samples of this study predate the infection). Cell type and time point are not known. CDR3 region: CASSYDGGGPQHF. Written as DNA, the CDR3 is TGCGCCAGCAGTTACGATGGGGGAGGGCCCCAGCATTTT.